This entry lists 22 T cell receptor beta chains sequenced from one sample in a study of identical twins. Via MiXCR, TCRdb re-called the 5' RACE reads, giving one row per CDR3 protein. The table records under 800,000 distinct CDR3 sequences, around 20% of them present only once. The sample also formed part of further work on T cells expressing NK-cell markers.

The specimen was PBMCs. Receptors were obtained from a woman aged 18-29 years in good health.

This clonotype was seen more than once but under ten times. This chain links TRBV10-3 with TRBJ2-7, with D perhaps matching TRBD1 or TRBD2 (5 bases each). CDR3 size: 13 residues. The V gene's germline CDR1 is ENHRY and CDR2 SYGVKD. The V end lost 7 bases, the J end lost 0 bases, and 10 bases lay between the germline ends. The CDR3 nucleotides read TGTGCCATCAAATACGGGACCTCCTACGAGCAGTACTTC. Amino acid sequence: CAIKYGTSYEQYF.

The table lists this clonotype with a few counts. This rearrangement joins TRBV12-3 or TRBV12-4 to TRBJ1-5, with D possibly TRBD1 on 5 matching bases. CDR3 size: 14 residues. The V end was cut by 8 bases, the J end by 1 base, with 12 bases between. The CDR3 nucleotides read TGTGCCAGCCTTGGGGGTTCGAGCAATCAGCCCCAGCATTTT. Its translation is CASLGGSSNQPQHF.

This clonotype was seen only once. The rearrangement joins TRBV25-1 to TRBJ2-1, with a tentative D call TRBD1 (6 bases). CDR3 length: 18 amino acids. V dropped 3 bases and J dropped 4 bases, with 22 bases sitting between them. The germline V gene has CDR1 MGHDK and CDR2 SYGVNS. The CDR3 nucleotides read TGTGCCAGCAGTGATCACCCCGGGACACCGAGGGGTTACAATGAGCAGTTCTTC. Its protein is CASSDHPGTPRGYNEQFF.

The table lists this clonotype with a count of one. The rearrangement links TRBV11-2 to TRBJ2-7; 8 bases match TRBD2. Looked up from germline, CDR1 is SGHAT and CDR2 is FQNNGV. Losses at the gene ends were 5 bases for V and 0 bases for J; bases not matched to a gene: 9. The CDR3 is 16 amino acids. This CDR3 reads CASSRSGSGSSYEQYF. In nucleotides, the CDR3 is TGTGCCAGCAGCCGCTCTGGAAGCGGGAGCTCCTACGAGCAGTACTTC.

V and J are TRBV20-1 and TRBJ2-3; 7 positions agree with TRBD2. The germline gives CDR1 DFQATT, CDR2 SNEGSKA (reference sequence). The junction had 10 bases not matched to a gene; V was cut back by 3 bases and J by 4 bases. This CDR3 comprises 15 residues. CDR3 sequence reads: CSARVGRGSADTQYF. CDR3 DNA sequence: TGCAGTGCTAGGGTCGGGCGGGGGTCGGCAGATACGCAGTATTTT.

The chain combines TRBV19 with TRBJ2-2; no reliable D call. Trimming removed 8 bases from V and 5 bases from J, with 9 bases in between. Germline values: CDR1 LNHDA, CDR2 SQIVND (reference sequence). This CDR3 has 12 residues. The CDR3 reads CASRESTGELFF. The DNA for the CDR3 is TGTGCCAGTCGCGAGTCGACCGGGGAGCTGTTTTTT.

The V call is TRBV7-2, the J call TRBJ2-1; 8 bases match TRBD1. CDR1 is SGHTA and CDR2 is FQGNSA in the germline V gene. The ends lost 4 bases at V and 8 bases at J; junction bases unmatched: 10. The length of the CDR3 is 15 residues. DNA of the CDR3: TGTGCCAGCAGCTATTCGACAGGGGTCTTCGATGAGCAGTTCTTC. Translating gives CASSYSTGVFDEQFF.

The gene calls are TRBV10-2 and TRBJ1-1; no reliable D call. The V end lost 2 bases, the J end lost 7 bases, and 14 bases lay between the germline ends. Germline-derived CDR1 and CDR2 are WSHSY and SAAADI. The CDR3 is 14 residues long. The CDR3 DNA reads TGCGCCAGCAGTGAGGTCGGGAACAGCCGTGAAGCTTTCTTT. This codes for CASSEVGNSREAFF.

This clonotype was recorded at least ten times. The genes are TRBV20-1 and TRBJ2-7; D remains ambiguous. The CDR3 runs 11 residues. V was trimmed by 2 bases and J by 6 bases, leaving 8 bases between them. Per the germline V gene, CDR1 is DFQATT and CDR2 is SNEGSKA (reference sequence). As DNA, the CDR3 is TGCAGTGCTAGAAGTCTAAGCGAGCAGTACTTC. This translates into CSARSLSEQYF.

This clonotype was seen a handful of times. This chain's CDR3 is CSARRIPTDTQYF. The CDR3 DNA follows: TGCAGTGCTAGACGTATTCCTACAGATACGCAGTATTTT. The chain recombines TRBV20-1 with TRBJ2-3, with D uncertain. The V end lost 2 bases, the J end lost 3 bases, and 9 bases lay between the germline ends. The CDR3 contains 13 residues. Looked up from germline, CDR1 is DFQATT and CDR2 is SNEGSKA (reference sequence).

This clonotype has just a few counts. The V call is TRBV6-1, the J call TRBJ2-2; TRBD1 agrees at 7 bases. The CDR3 loop spans 15 amino acids. The V and J ends lost 7 bases and 8 bases, in that order; junction bases with no gene match: 13. CDR1 is MNHNS, CDR2 SASEGT, per germline. CDR3 sequence (DNA): TGTGCCAGCATCCCGGACAGGTCCTCGGAGGGGGAGCTGTTTTTT. Translated: CASIPDRSSEGELFF.

This clonotype was seen more than once but under ten times. The chain employs TRBV7-9 and TRBJ2-7; 7 nucleotides line up with TRBD1. Germline V gives CDR1 SEHNR, CDR2 FQNEAQ (reference sequence). The trim removed 5 bases at V and 3 bases at J, leaving 10 bases unmatched. The CDR3 runs to 15 residues. The CDR3 loop reads CASSPRQGTSYEQYF. CDR3 bases: TGTGCCAGCAGCCCCCGACAGGGTACTAGCTACGAGCAGTACTTC.

The chain uses TRBV12-3 or TRBV12-4 and TRBJ2-1; TRBD2 matches 8 bases. The junction had 8 bases not matched to a gene; V was cut back by 7 bases and J by 3 bases. CDR3 length: 15 residues. The CDR3 sequence is CASTALAGNYNEQFF. In DNA form, the CDR3 reads TGTGCCAGCACCGCTTTAGCGGGAAACTACAATGAGCAGTTCTTC.

The V and J genes are TRBV6-2 or TRBV6-3 and TRBJ2-1; D is perhaps TRBD1 (6 bases). From germline, CDR1 is MNHEY and CDR2 SVGEGT. This CDR3 has 15 residues. Trimming shortened V by 8 bases and J by 0 bases, and 14 bases separated the two germline ends. The CDR3: CASLGGSSSYNEQFF. The CDR3, as DNA: TGTGCCAGCCTTGGGGGCTCCAGCTCCTACAATGAGCAGTTCTTC.

There are a few counts of this clonotype. The genes are TRBV27 and TRBJ1-5; D unresolved. CDR1 is MNHEY, CDR2 SMNVEV, per germline (reference sequence). The CDR3 has 13 residues. V lost 4 bases to trimming and J lost 3 bases, with 7 bases between them. CDR3 in DNA: TGTGCCAGCAGTTGGACTTTCAATCAGCCCCAGCATTTT. It encodes CASSWTFNQPQHF.

The chain recombines TRBV7-2 with TRBJ2-7; D not certain. V shed 2 bases and J shed 3 bases, with 20 bases lying between them. Germline V gene sequence: CDR1 SGHTA, CDR2 FQGNSA. This CDR3 is 17 amino acids long. For the CDR3, the DNA is TGTGCCAGCAGCTTATTTCATCGTACTTCCTTTTTCTACGAGCAGTACTTC. Amino acid sequence: CASSLFHRTSFFYEQYF. The full variable domain, in which reference TRBV7-2 and TRBJ2-7 provide the parts outside the CDR3, is GAGVSQSPSNKVTEKGKDVELRCDPISGHTALYWYRQSLGQGLEFLIYFQGNSAPDKSGLPSDRFSAERTGGSVSTLTIQRTQQEDSAVYLCASSLFHRTSFFYEQYFGPGTRLTVT.

This clonotype was seen repeatedly, ten times or more. The genes are TRBV20-1 and TRBJ2-1, with 12 bases lining up with TRBD2. Trimming took 1 base from V and 7 from J; bases not matched to a gene: 8. The CDR3 loop spans 16 amino acids. Looked up from germline, CDR1 is DFQATT and CDR2 is SNEGSKA (reference sequence). CDR3 coding DNA: TGCAGTGCTAGAGCCTCCGGACTAGCGGGAAGGAATGAGCAGTTCTTC. Residues: CSARASGLAGRNEQFF.

This clonotype was observed a handful of times. The chain recombines TRBV9 with TRBJ1-2, with TRBD1 as a possible D gene (5 bases). V was pared by 0 bases and J by 8 bases, with 8 bases between. The CDR3 length is 12 residues. Per the germline V gene, CDR1 is SGDLS and CDR2 is YYNGEE. For the CDR3, the DNA is TGTGCCAGCAGCGTAGCGACAGACGGCTACACCTTC. The encoded protein is CASSVATDGYTF.

The CDR3 DNA reads as TGTGCCAGCAGCTTAGCAACAGGGAATCGTGGCTACACCTTC. This sequence encodes CASSLATGNRGYTF. J is TRBJ1-2 and V is TRBV7-2; TRBD1 is a possible D gene (6 bases). V dropped 0 bases and J dropped 7 bases, with 12 bases sitting between them. This CDR3 contains 14 residues. CDR1 is SGHTA, CDR2 FQGNSA, per germline.

This clonotype was observed many times. A junction end diverges from the germline sequence, so it may reflect a read error. The V gene is TRBV7-2, the J gene TRBJ2-7; 11 bases agree with TRBD2. This CDR3 contains 15 residues. Germline lookup yields CDR1 SGHTA and CDR2 FQGNSA. The CDR3 reads CASSLAGTSGYEQYF. CDR3 coding DNA: TGTGCCAGCAGTTTAGCCGGGACTAGCGGCTACGAGCAGTACTTC.

The J gene is TRBJ2-1, the V gene TRBV20-1, with 10 bases matching TRBD2. Trimming at V came to 5 bases and at J to 7 bases, leaving 8 bases not matched to a gene. Germline V CDR1 and CDR2: DFQATT, SNEGSKA (reference sequence). This CDR3 comprises 14 residues. CDR3 protein: CSASKSGRGNEQFF. The CDR3 DNA sequence: TGCAGTGCTTCGAAAAGCGGGAGGGGAAATGAGCAGTTCTTC.

This clonotype was observed a handful of times. This chain connects TRBV20-1 to TRBJ2-5, with D possibly matching TRBD1 (6 bases). Trimming took off 5 bases at V and 4 bases at J, with 17 bases between the two ends. CDR1 is DFQATT, CDR2 SNEGSKA, per germline (reference sequence). The CDR3 covers 14 residues. CDR3 nucleotide sequence: TGCAGTGCTCAAACACCAGGGGCGGGAGAGACCCAGTACTTC. Translated: CSAQTPGAGETQYF.